Shown below are 11 T cell receptor beta chains from a single sample sequenced in a study of blood T cells in healthy people across ages. A second about 7 to 11 cycle PCR used barcoded and J-beta primers. Using its own MiXCR run on the 5' RACE reads, TCRdb lists one record per CDR3 protein. This repertoire shows some 900,000 distinct CDR3 sequences, around 26% found once; its top ten account for around 15%. Sequencing used blood. The receptor set was obtained from a woman of 80 years or more in good health.

This clonotype was detected only a few times. The CDR3 DNA reads as TGTGCCAGCTCACCAAGGGGAGTCGGGAACACTGAAGCTTTCTTT. Protein sequence: CASSPRGVGNTEAFF. The chain carries TRBV18 and TRBJ1-1, with D perhaps matching TRBD1 (5 bases). The germline V gene encodes CDR1 KGHSH and CDR2 LQKENI. V was cut by 2 bases and J by 1 base, with 11 bases left in between. CDR3 length: 15 amino acids.

This clonotype occurred many times. The genes are TRBV5-1 and TRBJ1-2; D is possibly TRBD1 (6 bases). Germline V gene lookup returns CDR1 SGHRS and CDR2 YFSETQ. The length of the CDR3 is 14 residues. V was clipped by 5 bases and J by 2 bases, with 13 bases between them. The CDR3 region is CASRLTGPNYGYTF. DNA for the CDR3: TGCGCCAGCAGGTTAACAGGGCCGAACTATGGCTACACCTTC.

The table lists this clonotype with many counts. The rearrangement joins TRBV5-1 to TRBJ2-7; a weak D match, TRBD1 (6 bases). CDR3 length: 14 amino acids. Germline CDR1 and CDR2: SGHRS and YFSETQ. The CDR3 is CAGPRTAIAYEQYF. Written as DNA, the CDR3 is TGCGCAGGTCCAAGGACAGCGATAGCCTACGAGCAGTACTTC.

This clonotype was picked up many times. The chain uses TRBV6-2 or TRBV6-3 and TRBJ2-1, with D perhaps given as TRBD1 or TRBD2 (5 bases each). Germline V CDR1 and CDR2: MNHEY, SVGEGT. V lost 7 bases and J 0 bases, leaving 16 bases between the germline ends. This CDR3 comprises 16 residues. As DNA, the CDR3 is TGTGCCAGCACCAGATCCGGGACGGTCTCCTACAATGAGCAGTTCTTC. This gives the protein CASTRSGTVSYNEQFF.

This chain joins TRBV12-3 or TRBV12-4 and TRBJ2-3, with 9 nucleotides matching TRBD1. The junction had 13 bases not matched to a gene; V was cut back by 5 bases and J by 4 bases. The CDR3 extends over 17 amino acids. CDR3 amino acids: CASSPATGTGRADTQYF. CDR3 DNA sequence: TGTGCCAGCAGTCCAGCGACCGGGACAGGGAGAGCAGATACGCAGTATTTT.

This clonotype was seen a few times. A much larger clone lies a single base off, so this may be a read error. CDR3 amino acids: CASSRDSSLRYEQYF. DNA for the CDR3: TGTGCCAGCAGCCGAGATAGTTCGTTACGCTACGAGCAGTACTTC. J is TRBJ2-7 and V is TRBV3-1, with no clear D. The CDR3 length is 15 residues. V gave up 4 bases and J gave up 3 bases, with 16 bases separating them. Germline lookup yields CDR1 LGHDT and CDR2 YNNKEL (reference sequence).

The rearrangement links TRBV5-1 to TRBJ2-5, with D perhaps matching TRBD2 (6 bases). The end of the DNA is better explained by TRBJ2-7, so the J call may be wrong. CDR3 length: 16 residues. Germline CDR1 is SGHRS and CDR2 is YFSETQ. CDR3 in amino acids: CASSLPGEYAGREQYF. The DNA of the CDR3 is TGCGCCAGCAGCTTACCGGGCGAGTATGCGGGACGCGAGCAGTACTTC.

This clonotype was counted a few times. This rearrangement joins TRBV14 to TRBJ2-3; tentative D call: TRBD1 (6 bases). V lost 5 bases to trimming and J lost 0 bases, with 18 bases between them. This CDR3 has 17 residues. Germline CDR1 and CDR2: SGHDN and FVKESK. DNA of the CDR3: TGTGCCAGCAGCTTCGGGCAGGGGCTCCCTAGCACAGATACGCAGTATTTT. Its translation: CASSFGQGLPSTDTQYF.

This clonotype was detected ten times or more. V usage is TRBV7-9 and J usage is TRBJ2-1; tentatively, D is TRBD2 (6 bases). V was trimmed by 5 bases and J by 7 bases, leaving 15 bases between them. Germline CDR1 is SEHNR and CDR2 is FQNEAQ (reference sequence). The CDR3 sequence is 14 residues long. CDR3 nucleotides: TGTGCCAGCAGCCCGGGACTCCCTAGGAATGAGCAGTTCTTC. This translates into CASSPGLPRNEQFF. The complete variable domain, with remaining parts taken from reference TRBV7-9 and TRBJ2-1, reads DTGVSQNPRHKITKRGQNVTFRCDPISEHNRLYWYRQTLGQGPEFLTYFQNEAQLEKSRLLSDRFSAERPKGSFSTLEIQRTEQGDSAMYLCASSPGLPRNEQFFGPGTRLTVL.

This clonotype was counted ten times or more. The J gene is TRBJ2-5, the V gene TRBV3-1, with TRBD2 matching 8 bases. Germline V gene data show CDR1 as LGHDT and CDR2 as YNNKEL (reference sequence). The CDR3 contains 13 residues. Trimming took 7 bases from V and 4 from J; bases not matched to a gene: 5. CDR3: CASTGTRTETQYF. The CDR3 bases are TGTGCCAGCACCGGGACTAGAACAGAGACCCAGTACTTC.

This clonotype has just a few counts. The chain uses TRBV18 and TRBJ1-2, with D perhaps matching TRBD1 (5 bases). V dropped 2 bases and J dropped 0 bases, with 16 bases sitting between them. The CDR3 is 17 amino acids. Germline CDR1 and CDR2: KGHSH and LQKENI. The CDR3 region is CASSPTTGWIANYGYTF. The CDR3 nucleotides read TGTGCCAGCTCACCAACCACAGGCTGGATTGCTAACTATGGCTACACCTTC.